This T cell receptor beta chain was recorded in a study of cytomegalovirus exposure and HLA in healthy donors. Points from the study as a whole: Later on, a genetic analysis was performed. It linked a missense variant in DCLRE1C with V- and J-gene trimming of TCR beta.

At sampling all donors were nominally healthy, likely with unrecorded immune exposures. Details on this clone: Its target is not known.

This CDR3 region has 12 residues. Amplification used 60 Vbeta primers and 13 Jbeta primers. Sequencing was performed with immunoSEQ multiplex PCR; in TCRdb, only in-frame clones are kept and a portion is missing. There are 150,000 to 200,000 clones in the sample; 65% to 85% occur only once, and 1.3% to 1.5% lies in the top ten. The specimen was PBMCs. The chain couples TRBV21-1 to TRBJ2-7; whether TRBD2, the table's D call, matches the DNA was not checked. TRBV21-1 is shown as a pseudogene. This clonotype originated in a girl aged 5 to 17 in good health and CMV-seropositive. The DNA for the CDR3 is TGTGCCAGCCCCCTAGTGCGGTACGAGCAGTACTTC. It encodes CASPLVRYEQYF.